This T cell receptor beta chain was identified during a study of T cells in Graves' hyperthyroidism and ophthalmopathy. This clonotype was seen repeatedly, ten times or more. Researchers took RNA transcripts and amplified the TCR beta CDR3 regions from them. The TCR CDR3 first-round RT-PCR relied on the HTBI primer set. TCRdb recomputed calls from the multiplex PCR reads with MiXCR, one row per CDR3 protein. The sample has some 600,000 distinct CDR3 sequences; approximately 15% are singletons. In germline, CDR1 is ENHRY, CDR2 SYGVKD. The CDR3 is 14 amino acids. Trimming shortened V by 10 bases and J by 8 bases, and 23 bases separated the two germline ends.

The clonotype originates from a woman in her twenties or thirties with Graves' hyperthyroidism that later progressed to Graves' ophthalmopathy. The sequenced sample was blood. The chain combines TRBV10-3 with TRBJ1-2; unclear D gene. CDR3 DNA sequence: TGTGCCACCCTCCGCTTAATAGACTCGGAGGGCTACACCTTC. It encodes CATLRLIDSEGYTF.